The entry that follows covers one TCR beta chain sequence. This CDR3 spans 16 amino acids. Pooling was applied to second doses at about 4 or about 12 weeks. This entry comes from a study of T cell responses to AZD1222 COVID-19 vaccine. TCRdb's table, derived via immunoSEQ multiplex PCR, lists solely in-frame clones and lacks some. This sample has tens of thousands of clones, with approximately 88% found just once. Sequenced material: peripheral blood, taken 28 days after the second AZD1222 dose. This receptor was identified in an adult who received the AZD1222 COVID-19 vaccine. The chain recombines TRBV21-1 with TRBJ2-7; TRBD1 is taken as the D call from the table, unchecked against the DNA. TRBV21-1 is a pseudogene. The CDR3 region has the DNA TGTGCCAGCAGCAAAGAGGGGCTGCAGAGCTCCTACGAGCAGTACTTC. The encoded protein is CASSKEGLQSSYEQYF.